The clone carrying this TCR beta chain was seen only a few times. Its antigen is unidentified. The CDR3 is made up of 14 amino acids. Trimming left V 0 bases short and J 2 bases short, with 7 bases between. MiXCR, applied by TCRdb to the reads, yields one record per CDR3 protein. The data show some 100,000 distinct CDR3 sequences, more than 20% seen once. The data belong to a study of T cell repertoires in cytomegalovirus infection. Study-wide background: Carrying CMV and the relevant HLA type showed in public TCR beta signatures. Regarding the study as a whole: Ex vivo, HLA-C-restricted CMV-specific TCR beta clonotypes prevailed over the rest of the response.

This chain joins TRBV12-3 or TRBV12-4 and TRBJ1-1; D call uncertain. The TCR sequence derives from a human donor in good health (CMV status not recorded). Some clones in this sample may be carry-over from other donors' samples. Source material: CD8+ T cells from PBMCs. The CDR3 sequence is CASSLASSNTEAFF. In DNA, the CDR3 is TGTGCCAGCAGTTTAGCCTCTTCAAACACTGAAGCTTTCTTT.